The TCR beta chain under discussion was sequenced for a study of shared clonotypes between healthy human individuals. As for this clone: No antigen is known for it.

The study's findings and limits: Deeper or shallower sequencing was expected to change how clonotypes are shared among donors.

Germline CDR1 reads SGHTA; CDR2 reads FQGNSA. This CDR3 has 14 residues. Trimming left V 6 bases short and J 2 bases short, with 14 bases between. Measured with immunoSEQ multiplex PCR; TCRdb has only the in-frame clones, and not every one. The sample contains roughly 1,500,000 clones, 95% to 99% of which appear only once. V is TRBV7-2 and J is TRBJ2-7; the D gene is possibly TRBD1 (6 bases). The sequence came from a man aged 30 to 45 in good health. The sequencing sample was made of naive CD4+ T cells sorted from blood. Subset in this sample: CD45RA+ positively selected. The CDR3 sequence is CASRSRDNTYEQYF. The DNA of the CDR3 is TGTGCCAGCAGGTCCCGGGACAACACCTACGAGCAGTACTTC.